A selection of T cell receptor beta chains follows, all from one sample in a study of T cells in Graves' hyperthyroidism and ophthalmopathy. TCRdb analysed the multiplex PCR reads with MiXCR anew, one entry per CDR3 protein. The sample lists 650,000 to 750,000 distinct CDR3 sequences; approximately 14% were seen once. The material sequenced was blood. These receptors were obtained from a woman under 30 with Graves' hyperthyroidism. The CDR3 runs from the conserved cysteine through the conserved F or W. Each record gives: J gene, D gene, clone size, V gene, CDR3 protein, CDR3 DNA. A D gene is named only where the DNA matches it firmly. Clone size is stated in some rows and not others, as once, few, many or a class when expanded.

J: TRBJ2-3; D: NA; size: NA; V: TRBV5-6; CDR3: CASSQGLLLYF; DNA: TGTGCCAGCAGCCAGGGACTGCTTCTGTATTTT
J: TRBJ2-1; D: TRBD2; size: many; V: TRBV2; CDR3: CASSLMGTSFINEQFF; DNA: TGTGCCAGCAGCCTGATGGGGACTAGTTTCATCAATGAGCAGTTCTTC
J: TRBJ2-5; D: TRBD2; size: many; V: TRBV12-3/TRBV12-4; CDR3: CASSLALGGRETQYF; DNA: TGTGCCAGCAGTTTAGCGCTGGGGGGGAGAGAGACCCAGTACTTC
J: TRBJ2-1; D: TRBD2; size: NA; V: TRBV9; CDR3: CASSVYGTSGLFSYNEQFF; DNA: TGTGCCAGCAGCGTATATGGGACTAGCGGTCTGTTCTCCTACAATGAGCAGTTCTTC
J: TRBJ2-7; D: NA; size: NA; V: TRBV14; CDR3: CASSQGWEYSGEQYF; DNA: TGTGCCAGCAGCCAAGGGTGGGAGTATTCCGGTGAGCAGTACTTC
J: TRBJ2-3; D: TRBD2; size: many; V: TRBV11-3; CDR3: CASSLGSGSLEDTQYF; DNA: TGTGCCAGCAGCTTAGGGAGCGGGAGTTTAGAAGATACGCAGTATTTT
J: TRBJ1-5; D: NA; size: many; V: TRBV12-3/TRBV12-4; CDR3: CASRPHGSNQPQHF; DNA: TGTGCCAGCAGACCACATGGTAGCAATCAGCCCCAGCATTTT
J: TRBJ1-1; D: NA; size: many; V: TRBV7-6; CDR3: CASSSGSTEAFF; DNA: TGTGCCAGCAGCTCAGGTTCGACCGAAGCTTTCTTT
J: TRBJ2-1; D: NA; size: NA; V: TRBV24-1; CDR3: CAISRGELYNEQFF; DNA: TGTGCCATCAGCAGGGGCGAGTTATACAATGAGCAGTTCTTC
J: TRBJ2-7; D: NA; size: many; V: TRBV5-1; CDR3: CASSYGQPSYEQYF; DNA: TGCGCCAGCAGCTATGGACAGCCCTCCTACGAGCAGTACTTC
J: TRBJ2-7; D: TRBD2; size: many; V: TRBV20-1; CDR3: CSASNPRLAGLNEQYF; DNA: TGCAGTGCTAGTAACCCAAGACTAGCGGGATTGAACGAGCAGTACTTC
J: TRBJ2-5; D: NA; size: many; V: TRBV11-2; CDR3: CASSLETRVWETQYF; DNA: TGTGCCAGCAGCTTAGAGACCAGGGTTTGGGAGACCCAGTACTTC
J: TRBJ2-7; D: TRBD2; size: few; V: TRBV5-4; CDR3: CASNSGGRDYEQYF; DNA: TGTGCCAGCAACTCGGGGGGAAGGGACTACGAGCAGTACTTC
J: TRBJ2-7; D: TRBD2; size: NA; V: TRBV7-2; CDR3: CASGKREGSYEQYF; DNA: TGCGCCAGCGGTAAGCGGGAGGGCTCCTACGAGCAGTACTTC
J: TRBJ2-7; D: NA; size: many; V: TRBV7-9; CDR3: CASSSRDSGGYEQYF; DNA: TGTGCCAGCAGCTCTAGGGACTCCGGCGGCTACGAGCAGTACTTC
J: TRBJ1-2; D: NA; size: many; V: TRBV9; CDR3: CASSEDSDYGYTF; DNA: TGTGCCAGCAGCGAGGATTCGGACTATGGCTACACCTTC
J: TRBJ2-7; D: NA; size: many; V: TRBV5-4; CDR3: CASSFGTSTGYEQYF; DNA: TGTGCCAGCAGCTTTGGGACTTCGACGGGCTACGAGCAGTACTTC
J: TRBJ2-7; D: TRBD2; size: NA; V: TRBV27; CDR3: CASRKLAGNYEQYF; DNA: TGTGCCAGCAGGAAACTAGCGGGAAACTACGAGCAGTACTTC
J: TRBJ2-2; D: TRBD1; size: NA; V: TRBV27; CDR3: CASSFHGQGRNTGELFF; DNA: TGTGCCAGCAGTTTCCACGGACAGGGGAGAAACACCGGGGAGCTGTTTTTT
J: TRBJ1-2; D: TRBD1; size: NA; V: TRBV6-1; CDR3: CASSRQGTENYGYTF; DNA: TGTGCCAGCAGTCGACAGGGAACTGAGAACTATGGCTACACCTTC
J: TRBJ2-1; D: NA; size: few; V: TRBV7-8; CDR3: CASSLVPFSNEQFF; DNA: TGTGCCAGCAGCTTAGTGCCCTTCTCCAATGAGCAGTTCTTC
J: TRBJ2-7; D: NA; size: NA; V: TRBV5-5; CDR3: CASSLEGLLYYEQYF; DNA: TGTGCCAGCAGCTTGGAAGGATTACTCTACTACGAGCAGTACTTC
J: TRBJ2-7; D: TRBD1; size: many; V: TRBV12-3/TRBV12-4; CDR3: CASSNPGQSAEQYF; DNA: TGTGCCAGCAGCAATCCGGGACAGTCAGCCGAGCAGTACTTC
J: TRBJ2-3; D: NA; size: many; V: TRBV11-1; CDR3: CASNKESDTQYF; DNA: TGTGCCAGCAACAAAGAATCGGATACGCAGTATTTT
J: TRBJ1-2; D: NA; size: NA; V: TRBV7-9; CDR3: CASSLSQGHQWSYTF; DNA: TGTGCCAGCAGCTTATCACAGGGCCATCAATGGAGCTACACCTTC
J: TRBJ2-7; D: TRBD1; size: many; V: TRBV11-2; CDR3: CASSLEPGRGQGRYEQYF; DNA: TGTGCCAGCAGCTTAGAGCCAGGGAGGGGACAGGGCCGCTACGAGCAGTACTTC
J: TRBJ2-3; D: NA; size: many; V: TRBV28; CDR3: CASSLFQLAGDTQYF; DNA: TGTGCCAGCAGTTTATTCCAACTGGCGGGAGATACGCAGTATTTT
J: TRBJ2-7; D: TRBD1; size: many; V: TRBV5-6; CDR3: CASSPRQGEQYF; DNA: TGTGCCAGCAGCCCTAGACAGGGCGAGCAGTACTTC
J: TRBJ1-5; D: NA; size: few; V: TRBV30; CDR3: CAWSRLGTFNQPQHF; DNA: TGTGCCTGGAGCCGGTTGGGGACCTTCAATCAGCCCCAGCATTTT
J: TRBJ2-6; D: TRBD1; size: NA; V: TRBV18; CDR3: CASSPRQGAISGANVLTF; DNA: TGTGCCAGCTCACCCCGACAGGGGGCCATCTCTGGGGCCAACGTCCTGACTTTC
J: TRBJ2-3; D: TRBD2; size: few; V: TRBV9; CDR3: CASSPLAVESTQYF; DNA: TGTGCCAGCAGCCCGCTAGCGGTCGAATCGACGCAGTATTTT
J: TRBJ2-7; D: TRBD1; size: few; V: TRBV25-1; CDR3: CASSDHDRDSPYEQYF; DNA: TGTGCCAGCAGTGACCACGACCGGGACAGTCCCTACGAGCAGTACTTC
J: TRBJ2-1; D: TRBD1; size: few; V: TRBV6-5; CDR3: CASSYSPGGLVEQFF; DNA: TGTGCCAGCAGTTACTCACCAGGGGGTCTGGTTGAGCAGTTCTTC
J: TRBJ2-3; D: NA; size: few; V: TRBV19; CDR3: CASSIATELYTDTQYF; DNA: TGTGCCAGTAGTATCGCCACAGAACTCTACACAGATACGCAGTATTTT
J: TRBJ2-7; D: NA; size: many; V: TRBV20-1; CDR3: CSAGPSVGSPYEQYF; DNA: TGCAGTGCTGGGCCTAGCGTCGGGAGCCCCTACGAGCAGTACTTC
J: TRBJ1-2; D: NA; size: few; V: TRBV29-1; CDR3: CSVPGQQYGYTF; DNA: TGCAGCGTCCCGGGACAACAATATGGCTACACCTTC
J: TRBJ2-7; D: NA; size: once; V: TRBV2; CDR3: CASRIKEQYF; DNA: TGTGCCAGCAGGATTAAGGAGCAGTACTTC